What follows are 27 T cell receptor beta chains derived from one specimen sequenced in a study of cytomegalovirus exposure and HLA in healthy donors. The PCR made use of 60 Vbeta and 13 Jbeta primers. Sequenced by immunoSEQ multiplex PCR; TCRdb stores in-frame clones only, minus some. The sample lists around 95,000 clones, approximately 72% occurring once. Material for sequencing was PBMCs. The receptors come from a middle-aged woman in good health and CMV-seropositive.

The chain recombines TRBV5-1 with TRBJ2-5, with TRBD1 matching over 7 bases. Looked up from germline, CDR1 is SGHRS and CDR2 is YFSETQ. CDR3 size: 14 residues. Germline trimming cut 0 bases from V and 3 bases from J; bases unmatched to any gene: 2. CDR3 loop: CASSLAGQKETQYF. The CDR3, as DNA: TGCGCCAGCAGCTTGGCGGGACAGAAAGAGACCCAGTACTTC.

CDR3 nucleotide sequence: TGTGCCAGCAGTGCGCCCGGGATAGCGGGGTCCTACGAGCAGTACTTC. Encoded protein: CASSAPGIAGSYEQYF. The rearrangement links TRBV6-1 to TRBJ2-7, with 8 bases aligning to TRBD2. The CDR3 sequence is 16 residues long. The V segment lost 4 bases and the J segment 1 base; nucleotides outside the gene matches: 9. Germline V gives CDR1 MNHNS, CDR2 SASEGT.

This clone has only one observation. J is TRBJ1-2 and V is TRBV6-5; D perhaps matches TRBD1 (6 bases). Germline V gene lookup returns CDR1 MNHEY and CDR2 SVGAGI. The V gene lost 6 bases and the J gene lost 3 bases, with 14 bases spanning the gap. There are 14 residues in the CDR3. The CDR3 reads CASRTQGPYYGYTF. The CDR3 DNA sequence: TGTGCCAGCAGGACCCAGGGGCCGTACTATGGCTACACCTTC.

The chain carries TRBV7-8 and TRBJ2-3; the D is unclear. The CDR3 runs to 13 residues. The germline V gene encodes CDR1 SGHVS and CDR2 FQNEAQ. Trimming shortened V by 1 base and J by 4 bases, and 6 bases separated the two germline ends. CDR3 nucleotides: TGTGCCAGCAGCTTAGATGTCGCAGATACGCAGTATTTT. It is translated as CASSLDVADTQYF.

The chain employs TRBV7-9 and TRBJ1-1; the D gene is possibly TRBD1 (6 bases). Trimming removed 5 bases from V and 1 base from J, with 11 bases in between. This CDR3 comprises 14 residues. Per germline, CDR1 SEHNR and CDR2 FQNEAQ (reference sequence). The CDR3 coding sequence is TGTGCCAGCAGCCTCCTACAGGGGAACACTGAAGCTTTCTTT. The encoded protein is CASSLLQGNTEAFF.

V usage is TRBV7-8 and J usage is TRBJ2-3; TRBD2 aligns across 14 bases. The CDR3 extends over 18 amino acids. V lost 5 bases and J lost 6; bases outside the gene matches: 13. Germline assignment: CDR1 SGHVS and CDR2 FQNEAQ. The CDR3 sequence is CASSTGLAGAPAPDTQYF. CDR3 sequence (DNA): TGTGCCAGCAGCACGGGACTAGCGGGAGCCCCTGCTCCGGATACGCAGTATTTT. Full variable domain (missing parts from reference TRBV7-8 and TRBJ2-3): GAGVSQSPRYKVAKRGQDVALRCDPISGHVSLFWYQQALGQGPEFLTYFQNEAQLDKSGLPSDRFFAERPEGSVSTLKIQRTQQEDSAVYLCASSTGLAGAPAPDTQYFGPGTRLTVL.

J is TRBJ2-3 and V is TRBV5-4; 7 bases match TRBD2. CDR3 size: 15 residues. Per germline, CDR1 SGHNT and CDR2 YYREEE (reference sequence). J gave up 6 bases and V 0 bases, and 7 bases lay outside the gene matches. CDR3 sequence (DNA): TGTGCCAGCAGCTTGGGGGGGGGAGGGCGTGATACGCAGTATTTT. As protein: CASSLGGGGRDTQYF.

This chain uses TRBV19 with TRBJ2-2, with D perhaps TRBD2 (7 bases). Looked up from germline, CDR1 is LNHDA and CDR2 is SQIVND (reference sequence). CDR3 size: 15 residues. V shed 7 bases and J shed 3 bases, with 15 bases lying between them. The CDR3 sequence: CASTLGGLYTGELFF. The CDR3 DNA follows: TGTGCCAGTACCCTCGGGGGGCTATACACCGGGGAGCTGTTTTTT. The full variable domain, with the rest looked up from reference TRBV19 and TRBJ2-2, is DGGITQSPKYLFRKEGQNVTLSCEQNLNHDAMYWYRQDPGQGLRLIYYSQIVNDFQKGDIAEGYSVSREKKESFPLTVTSAQKNPTAFYLCASTLGGLYTGELFFGEGSRLTVL.

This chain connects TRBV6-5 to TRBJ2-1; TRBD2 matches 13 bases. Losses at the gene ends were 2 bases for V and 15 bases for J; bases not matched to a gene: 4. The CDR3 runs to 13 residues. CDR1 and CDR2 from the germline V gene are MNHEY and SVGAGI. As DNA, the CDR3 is TGTGCCAGCAGTTACGGACTAGCGGGAGAAATGTTCTTC. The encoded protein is CASSYGLAGEMFF.

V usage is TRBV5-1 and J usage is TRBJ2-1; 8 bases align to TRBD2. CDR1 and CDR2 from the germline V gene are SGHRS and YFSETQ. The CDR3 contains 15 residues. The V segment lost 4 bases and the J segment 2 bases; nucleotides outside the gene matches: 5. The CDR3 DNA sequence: TGCGCCAGCAGCCTGCGGGAGGCTGCCTACAATGAGCAGTTCTTC. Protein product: CASSLREAAYNEQFF.

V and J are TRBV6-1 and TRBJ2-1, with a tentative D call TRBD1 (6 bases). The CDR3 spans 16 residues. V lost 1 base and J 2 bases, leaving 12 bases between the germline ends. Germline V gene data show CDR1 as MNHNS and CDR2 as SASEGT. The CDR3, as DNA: TGTGCCAGCAGTGAAGGGTGGGACACCCCCTACAATGAGCAGTTCTTC. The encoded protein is CASSEGWDTPYNEQFF.

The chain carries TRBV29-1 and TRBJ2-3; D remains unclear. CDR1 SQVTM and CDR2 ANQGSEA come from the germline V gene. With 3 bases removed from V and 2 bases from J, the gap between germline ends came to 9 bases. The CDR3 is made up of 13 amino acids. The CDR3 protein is CSVEATYTDTQYF. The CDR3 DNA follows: TGCAGCGTTGAGGCGACATACACAGATACGCAGTATTTT.

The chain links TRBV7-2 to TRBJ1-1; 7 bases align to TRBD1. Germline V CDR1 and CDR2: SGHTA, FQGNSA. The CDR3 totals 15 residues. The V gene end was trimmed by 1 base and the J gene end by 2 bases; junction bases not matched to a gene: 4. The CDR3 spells CASSLVAGGNTEAFF. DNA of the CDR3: TGTGCCAGCAGCTTAGTTGCAGGGGGTAACACTGAAGCTTTCTTT.

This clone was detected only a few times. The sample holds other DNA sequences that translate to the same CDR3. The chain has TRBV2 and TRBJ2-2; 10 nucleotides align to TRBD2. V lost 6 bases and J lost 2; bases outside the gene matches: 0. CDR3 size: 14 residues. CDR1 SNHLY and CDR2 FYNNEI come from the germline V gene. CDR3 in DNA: TGTGCCAGCAGACTAGCGGGAAACACCGGGGAGCTGTTTTTT. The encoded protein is CASRLAGNTGELFF.

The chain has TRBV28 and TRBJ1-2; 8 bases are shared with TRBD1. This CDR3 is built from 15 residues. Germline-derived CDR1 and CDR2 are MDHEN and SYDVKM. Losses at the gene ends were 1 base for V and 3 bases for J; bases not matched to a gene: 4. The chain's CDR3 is CASSLSGGPYYGYTF. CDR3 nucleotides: TGTGCCAGCAGTTTATCAGGGGGCCCCTACTATGGCTACACCTTC.

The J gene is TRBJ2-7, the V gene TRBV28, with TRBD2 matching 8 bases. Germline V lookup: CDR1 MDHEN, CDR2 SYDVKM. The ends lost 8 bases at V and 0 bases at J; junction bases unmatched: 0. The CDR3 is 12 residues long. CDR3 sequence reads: CASLAGSYEQYF. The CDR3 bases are TGTGCCAGCCTAGCGGGCTCCTACGAGCAGTACTTC.

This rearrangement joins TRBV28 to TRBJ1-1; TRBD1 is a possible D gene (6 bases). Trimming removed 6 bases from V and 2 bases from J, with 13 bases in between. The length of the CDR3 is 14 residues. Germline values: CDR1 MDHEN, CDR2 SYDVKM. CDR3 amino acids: CASRWAGGNTEAFF. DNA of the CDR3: TGTGCCAGCAGATGGGCGGGGGGCAACACTGAAGCTTTCTTT.

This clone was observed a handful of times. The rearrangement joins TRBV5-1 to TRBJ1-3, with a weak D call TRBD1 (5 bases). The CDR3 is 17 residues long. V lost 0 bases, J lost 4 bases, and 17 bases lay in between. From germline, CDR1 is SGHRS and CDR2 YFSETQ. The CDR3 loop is CASSLEGQGGSGNTIYF. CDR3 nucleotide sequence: TGCGCCAGCAGCTTGGAAGGGCAGGGCGGATCGGGAAACACCATATATTTT.

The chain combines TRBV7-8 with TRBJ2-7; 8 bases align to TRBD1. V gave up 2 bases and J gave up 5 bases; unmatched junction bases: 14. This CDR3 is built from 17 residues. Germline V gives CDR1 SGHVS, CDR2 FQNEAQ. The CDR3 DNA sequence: TGTGCCAGCAGCTTATTAGCGGTCGGACAGGGTATTAACGAGCAGTACTTC. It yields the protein CASSLLAVGQGINEQYF.

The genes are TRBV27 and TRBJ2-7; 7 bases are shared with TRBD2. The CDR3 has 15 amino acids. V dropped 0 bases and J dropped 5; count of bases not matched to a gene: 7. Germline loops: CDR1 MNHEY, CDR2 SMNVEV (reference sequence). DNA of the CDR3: TGTGCCAGCAGTTTATCGTGGCGCGGGAGCCACGAGCAGTACTTC. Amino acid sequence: CASSLSWRGSHEQYF.

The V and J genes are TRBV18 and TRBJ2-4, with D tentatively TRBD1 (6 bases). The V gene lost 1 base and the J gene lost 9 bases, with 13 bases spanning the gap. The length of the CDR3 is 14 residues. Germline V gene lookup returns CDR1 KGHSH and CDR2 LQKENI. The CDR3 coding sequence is TGTGCCAGCTCACCACAGGGACAAGATGGCATTCAGTACTTC. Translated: CASSPQGQDGIQYF.

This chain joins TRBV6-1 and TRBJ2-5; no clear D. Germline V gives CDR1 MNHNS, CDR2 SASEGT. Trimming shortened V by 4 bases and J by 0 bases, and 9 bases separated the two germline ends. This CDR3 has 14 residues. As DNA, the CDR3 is TGTGCCAGCAGTGGAGAATCCTACCAAGAGACCCAGTACTTC. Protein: CASSGESYQETQYF.

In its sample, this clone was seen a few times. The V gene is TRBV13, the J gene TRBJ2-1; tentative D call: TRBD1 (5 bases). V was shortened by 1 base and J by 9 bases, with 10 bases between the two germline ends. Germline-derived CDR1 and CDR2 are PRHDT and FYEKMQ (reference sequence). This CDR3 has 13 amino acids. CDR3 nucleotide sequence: TGTGCCAGCAGCTTAGAGGGTGGGGCTGAGCAGTTCTTC. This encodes CASSLEGGAEQFF. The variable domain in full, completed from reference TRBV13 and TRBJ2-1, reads AAGVIQSPRHLIKEKRETATLKCYPIPRHDTVYWYQQGPGQDPQFLISFYEKMQSDKGSIPDRFSAQQFSDYHSELNMSSLELGDSALYFCASSLEGGAEQFFGPGTRLTVL.

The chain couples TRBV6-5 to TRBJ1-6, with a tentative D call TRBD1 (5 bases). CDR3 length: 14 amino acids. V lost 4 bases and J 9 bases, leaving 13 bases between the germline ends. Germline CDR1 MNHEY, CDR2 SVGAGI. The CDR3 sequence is CASSSGQGTSPLHF. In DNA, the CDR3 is TGTGCCAGCAGTTCCGGGCAGGGTACTTCACCCCTCCACTTT.

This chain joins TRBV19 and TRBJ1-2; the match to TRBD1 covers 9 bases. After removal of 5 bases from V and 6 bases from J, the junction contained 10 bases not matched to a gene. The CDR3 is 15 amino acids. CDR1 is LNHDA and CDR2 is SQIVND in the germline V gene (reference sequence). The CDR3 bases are TGTGCCAGTAGTGACACCTACAGGGGGCGCGATGGCTACACCTTC. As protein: CASSDTYRGRDGYTF. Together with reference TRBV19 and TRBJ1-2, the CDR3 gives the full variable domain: DGGITQSPKYLFRKEGQNVTLSCEQNLNHDAMYWYRQDPGQGLRLIYYSQIVNDFQKGDIAEGYSVSREKKESFPLTVTSAQKNPTAFYLCASSDTYRGRDGYTFGSGTRLTVV.

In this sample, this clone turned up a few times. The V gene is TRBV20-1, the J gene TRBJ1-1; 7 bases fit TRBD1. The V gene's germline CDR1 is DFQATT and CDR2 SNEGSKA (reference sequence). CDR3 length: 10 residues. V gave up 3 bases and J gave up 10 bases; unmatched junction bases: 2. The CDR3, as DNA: TGCAGTGCTAGTTCAGGGGGAGCTTTCTTT. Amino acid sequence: CSASSGGAFF.

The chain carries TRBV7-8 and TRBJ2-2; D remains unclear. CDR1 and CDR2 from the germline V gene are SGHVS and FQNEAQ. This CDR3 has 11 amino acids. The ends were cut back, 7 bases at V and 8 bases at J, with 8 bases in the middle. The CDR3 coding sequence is TGTGCCAGCACCCCCGGGGGGGAGCTGTTTTTT. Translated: CASTPGGELFF. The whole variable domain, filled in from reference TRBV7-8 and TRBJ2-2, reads GAGVSQSPRYKVAKRGQDVALRCDPISGHVSLFWYQQALGQGPEFLTYFQNEAQLDKSGLPSDRFFAERPEGSVSTLKIQRTQQEDSAVYLCASTPGGELFFGEGSRLTVL.